The sequence of this T cell receptor beta chain was determined in a study of regulatory T cells in long-lasting Graves disease. Study-wide context: Recently diagnosed Graves' patients had received antithyroid drugs for under 3 months. Study-level results: It was in persistent disease that TRBV28, TRBJ1-2 and TRBJ2-5 were favored.

TCR beta libraries were built with iRepertoire HTBI primers and Arm-PCR of CDR3 regions. MiXCR, run by TCRdb on the multiplex PCR reads, gives a single entry per CDR3 protein. The table includes 550,000 to 650,000 distinct CDR3 sequences, around 15% detected once. This clonotype was seen only a few times. What it binds is unknown. As to time point: newly diagnosed GD, antithyroid drugs for less than 3 months. Following extraction of RNA from PBMCs, that RNA was used to make the TCR library. All patients originated from an endocrinology department located in Xi'an, China. The V end was cut by 5 bases, the J end by 4 bases, with 21 bases between. The germline V gene has CDR1 SGHTA and CDR2 FQGTGA. The CDR3 covers 17 residues. These same records also appear under a second study, on T cells in Graves' hyperthyroidism and ophthalmopathy.

The receptor was derived from a young man with Graves disease. The V call is TRBV7-3, the J call TRBJ2-1; D is perhaps TRBD1 or TRBD2 (5 bases each). The sample in question was peripheral blood mononuclear cells (PBMCs), obtained at new diagnosis, from a patient treated with antithyroid drugs. In DNA, the CDR3 is TGTGCCAGCAGCCCGGGATGGGGCAGGGCCCTTTACAATGAGCAGTTCTTC. It encodes CASSPGWGRALYNEQFF.